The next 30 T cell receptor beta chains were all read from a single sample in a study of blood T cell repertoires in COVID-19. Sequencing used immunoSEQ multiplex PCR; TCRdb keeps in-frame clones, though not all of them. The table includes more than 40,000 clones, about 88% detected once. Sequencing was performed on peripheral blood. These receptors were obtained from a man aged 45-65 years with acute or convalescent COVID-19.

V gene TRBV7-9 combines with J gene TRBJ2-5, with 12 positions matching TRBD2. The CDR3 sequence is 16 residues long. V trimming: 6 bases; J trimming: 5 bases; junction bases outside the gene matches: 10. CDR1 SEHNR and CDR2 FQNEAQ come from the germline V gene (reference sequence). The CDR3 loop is CASRPTSGGIEETQYF. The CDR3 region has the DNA TGTGCCAGCAGGCCTACTAGCGGGGGGATTGAGGAGACCCAGTACTTC.

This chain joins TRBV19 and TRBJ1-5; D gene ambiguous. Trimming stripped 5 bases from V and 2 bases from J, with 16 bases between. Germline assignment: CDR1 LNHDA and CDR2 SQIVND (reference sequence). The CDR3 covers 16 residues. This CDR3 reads CASSFRGGPGNQPQHF. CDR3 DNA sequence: TGTGCCAGTAGTTTCCGGGGAGGTCCGGGCAATCAGCCCCAGCATTTT.

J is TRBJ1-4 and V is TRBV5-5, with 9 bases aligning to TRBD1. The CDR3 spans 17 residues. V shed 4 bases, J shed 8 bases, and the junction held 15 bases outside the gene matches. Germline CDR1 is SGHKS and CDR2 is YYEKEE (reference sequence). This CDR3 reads CASSPGTGSPNNEKLFF. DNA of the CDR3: TGTGCCAGCAGCCCCGGGACAGGGTCCCCCAATAACGAAAAACTGTTTTTT.

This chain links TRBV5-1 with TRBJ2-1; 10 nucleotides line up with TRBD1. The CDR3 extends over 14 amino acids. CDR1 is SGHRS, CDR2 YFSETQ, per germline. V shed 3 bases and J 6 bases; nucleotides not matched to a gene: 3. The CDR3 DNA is TGCGCCAGCAGCTCCCGGACAGGGGGCAATGAGCAGTTCTTC. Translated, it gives CASSSRTGGNEQFF.

CDR3 sequence reads: CASTPTVNYGYTF. The CDR3 DNA sequence: TGTGCCAGTACCCCGACTGTTAACTATGGCTACACCTTC. V gene TRBV19 combines with J gene TRBJ1-2; D gene unclear. Germline V gives CDR1 LNHDA, CDR2 SQIVND (reference sequence). This CDR3 is built from 13 residues. Trimming removed 7 bases from V and 1 base from J, with 10 bases in between.

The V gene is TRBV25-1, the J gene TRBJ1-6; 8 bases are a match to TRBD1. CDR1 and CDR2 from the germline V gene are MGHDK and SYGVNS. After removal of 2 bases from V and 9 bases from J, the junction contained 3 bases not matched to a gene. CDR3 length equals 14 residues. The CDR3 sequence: CASSEGQGGSPLHF. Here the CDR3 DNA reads TGTGCCAGCAGTGAAGGACAGGGTGGTTCACCCCTCCACTTT.

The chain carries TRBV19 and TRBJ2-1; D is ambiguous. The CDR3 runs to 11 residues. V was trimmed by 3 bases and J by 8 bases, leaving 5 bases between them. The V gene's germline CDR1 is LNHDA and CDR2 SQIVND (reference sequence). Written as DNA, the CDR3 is TGTGCCAGTAGTATTAGTGATGAGCAGTTCTTC. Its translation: CASSISDEQFF.

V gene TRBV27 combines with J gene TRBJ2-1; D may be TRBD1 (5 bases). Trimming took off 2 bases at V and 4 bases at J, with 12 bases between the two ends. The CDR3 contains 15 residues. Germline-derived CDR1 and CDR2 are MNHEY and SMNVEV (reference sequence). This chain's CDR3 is CASSLAGLPYNEQFF. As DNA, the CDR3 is TGTGCCAGCAGTTTAGCAGGGCTACCTTACAATGAGCAGTTCTTC.

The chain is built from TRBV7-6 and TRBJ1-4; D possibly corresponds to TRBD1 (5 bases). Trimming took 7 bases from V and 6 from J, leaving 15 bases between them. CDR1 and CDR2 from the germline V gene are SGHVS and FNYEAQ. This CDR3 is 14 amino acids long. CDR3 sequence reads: CASTRSWGHEKLFF. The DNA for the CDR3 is TGTGCCAGCACCCGCTCTTGGGGCCATGAAAAACTGTTTTTT.

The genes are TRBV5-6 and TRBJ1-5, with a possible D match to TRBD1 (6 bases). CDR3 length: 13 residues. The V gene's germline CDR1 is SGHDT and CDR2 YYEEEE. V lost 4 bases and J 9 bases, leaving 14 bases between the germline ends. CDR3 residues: CASSGTDSGPQHF. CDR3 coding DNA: TGTGCCAGCAGCGGGACGGACAGCGGGCCCCAGCATTTT.

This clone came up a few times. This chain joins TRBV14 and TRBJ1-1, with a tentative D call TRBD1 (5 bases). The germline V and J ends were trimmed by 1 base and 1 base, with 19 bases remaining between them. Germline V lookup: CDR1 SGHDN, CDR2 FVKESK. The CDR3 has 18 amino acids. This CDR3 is CASSQGGYRLWGNTEAFF. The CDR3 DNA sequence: TGTGCCAGCAGCCAAGGTGGCTACAGGCTTTGGGGGAACACTGAAGCTTTCTTT.

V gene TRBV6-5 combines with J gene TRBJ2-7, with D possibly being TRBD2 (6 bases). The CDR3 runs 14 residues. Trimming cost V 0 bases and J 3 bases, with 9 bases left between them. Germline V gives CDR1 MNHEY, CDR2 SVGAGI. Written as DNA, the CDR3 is TGTGCCAGCAGTTACTCTGGAGGGCACTACGAGCAGTACTTC. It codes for CASSYSGGHYEQYF.

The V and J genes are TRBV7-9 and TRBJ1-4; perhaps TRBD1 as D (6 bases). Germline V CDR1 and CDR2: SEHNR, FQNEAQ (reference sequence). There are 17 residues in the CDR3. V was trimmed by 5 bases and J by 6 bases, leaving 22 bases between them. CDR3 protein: CASSRWTGGRRDEKLFF. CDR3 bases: TGTGCCAGCAGCCGATGGACGGGGGGCAGAAGGGATGAAAAACTGTTTTTT.

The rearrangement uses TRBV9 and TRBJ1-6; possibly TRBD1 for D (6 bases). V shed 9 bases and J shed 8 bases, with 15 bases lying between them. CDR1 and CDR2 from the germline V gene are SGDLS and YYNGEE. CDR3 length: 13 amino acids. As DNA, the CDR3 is TGTGCCACCGGGGCAGGGGCCGATTCACCCCTCCACTTT. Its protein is CATGAGADSPLHF.

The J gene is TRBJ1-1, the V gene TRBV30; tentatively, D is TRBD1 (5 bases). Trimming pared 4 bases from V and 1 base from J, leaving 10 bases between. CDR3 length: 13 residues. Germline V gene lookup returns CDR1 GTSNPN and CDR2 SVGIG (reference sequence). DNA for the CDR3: TGTGCCTGGATTGGCGGGGCGAACACTGAAGCTTTCTTT. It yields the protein CAWIGGANTEAFF.

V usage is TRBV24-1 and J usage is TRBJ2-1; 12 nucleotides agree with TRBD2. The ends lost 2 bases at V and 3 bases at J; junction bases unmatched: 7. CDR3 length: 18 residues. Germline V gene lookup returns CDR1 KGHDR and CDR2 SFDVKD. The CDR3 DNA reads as TGTGCCACCAGTGATTCACGGACTAGCGGGGCTATCTACAATGAGCAGTTCTTC. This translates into CATSDSRTSGAIYNEQFF.

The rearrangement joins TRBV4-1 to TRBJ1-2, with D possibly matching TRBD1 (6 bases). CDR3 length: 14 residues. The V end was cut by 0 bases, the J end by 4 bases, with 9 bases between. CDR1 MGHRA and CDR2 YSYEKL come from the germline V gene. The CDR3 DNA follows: TGCGCCAGCAGCCAAGATGACAGGAGCTATGGCTACACCTTC. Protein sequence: CASSQDDRSYGYTF.

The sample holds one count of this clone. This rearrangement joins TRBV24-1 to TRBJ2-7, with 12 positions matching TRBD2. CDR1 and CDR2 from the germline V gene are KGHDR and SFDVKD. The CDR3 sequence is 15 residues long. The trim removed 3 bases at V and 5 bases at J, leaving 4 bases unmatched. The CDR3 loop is CATSDGPSGRDEQYF. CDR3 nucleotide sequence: TGTGCCACCAGTGATGGCCCTAGCGGGAGGGACGAGCAGTACTTC.

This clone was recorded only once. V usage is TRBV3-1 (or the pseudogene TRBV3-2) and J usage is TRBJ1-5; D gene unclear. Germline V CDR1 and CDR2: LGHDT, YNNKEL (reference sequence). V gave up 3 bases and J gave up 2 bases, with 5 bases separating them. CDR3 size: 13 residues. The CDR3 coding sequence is TGTGCCAGCAGCCAGCCGGGCAATCAGCCCCAGCATTTT. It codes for CASSQPGNQPQHF.

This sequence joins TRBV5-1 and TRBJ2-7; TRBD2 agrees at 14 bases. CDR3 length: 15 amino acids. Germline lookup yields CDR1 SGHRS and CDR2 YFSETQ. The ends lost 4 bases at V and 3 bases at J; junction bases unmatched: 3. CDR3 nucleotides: TGCGCCAGCAGCCCGGGACTAGCGGGAGACTACGAGCAGTACTTC. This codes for CASSPGLAGDYEQYF.

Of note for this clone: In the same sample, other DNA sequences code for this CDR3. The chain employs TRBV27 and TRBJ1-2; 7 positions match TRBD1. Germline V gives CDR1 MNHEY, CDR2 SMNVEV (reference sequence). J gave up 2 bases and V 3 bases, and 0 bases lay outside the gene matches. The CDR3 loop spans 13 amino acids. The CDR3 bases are TGTGCCAGCAGTTTGGGACAGAACTATGGCTACACCTTC. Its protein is CASSLGQNYGYTF.

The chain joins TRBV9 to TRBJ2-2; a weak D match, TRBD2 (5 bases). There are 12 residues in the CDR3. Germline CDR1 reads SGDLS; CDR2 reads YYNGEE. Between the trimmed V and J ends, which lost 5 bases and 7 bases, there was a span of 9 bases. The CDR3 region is CASSEEVGELFF. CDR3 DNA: TGTGCCAGCAGTGAGGAGGTCGGGGAGCTGTTTTTT.

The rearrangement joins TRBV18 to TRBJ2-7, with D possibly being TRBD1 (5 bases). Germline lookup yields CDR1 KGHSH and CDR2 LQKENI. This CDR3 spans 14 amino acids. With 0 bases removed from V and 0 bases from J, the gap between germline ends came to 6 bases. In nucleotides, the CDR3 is TGTGCCAGCTCACCACCGGACACCTCCTACGAGCAGTACTTC. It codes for CASSPPDTSYEQYF.

For the CDR3, the DNA is TGCGCCAGCAGCCAAATTACGTTCAGGGGGAACTTCCTTAATCAGCCCCAGCATTTT. Translation: CASSQITFRGNFLNQPQHF. This rearrangement joins TRBV4-1 to TRBJ1-5, with 7 bases identical to TRBD1. The germline V gene has CDR1 MGHRA and CDR2 YSYEKL. There are 19 residues in the CDR3. The trim removed 2 bases at V and 4 bases at J, leaving 17 bases unmatched.

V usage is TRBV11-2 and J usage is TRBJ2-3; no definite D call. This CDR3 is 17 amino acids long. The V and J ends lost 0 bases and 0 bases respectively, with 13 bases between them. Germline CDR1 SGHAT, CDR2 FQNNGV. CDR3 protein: CASSLDTVGLSTDTQYF. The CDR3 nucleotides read TGTGCCAGCAGCTTAGATACCGTTGGGCTGAGCACAGATACGCAGTATTTT.

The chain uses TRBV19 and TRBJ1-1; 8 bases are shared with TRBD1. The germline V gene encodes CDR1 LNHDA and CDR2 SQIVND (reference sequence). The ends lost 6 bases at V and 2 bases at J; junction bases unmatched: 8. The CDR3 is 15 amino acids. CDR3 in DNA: TGTGCCAGTAGAATTGCAGGGGGCTTTAACACTGAAGCTTTCTTT. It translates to CASRIAGGFNTEAFF. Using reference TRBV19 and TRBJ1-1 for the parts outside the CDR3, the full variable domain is DGGITQSPKYLFRKEGQNVTLSCEQNLNHDAMYWYRQDPGQGLRLIYYSQIVNDFQKGDIAEGYSVSREKKESFPLTVTSAQKNPTAFYLCASRIAGGFNTEAFFGQGTRLTVV.

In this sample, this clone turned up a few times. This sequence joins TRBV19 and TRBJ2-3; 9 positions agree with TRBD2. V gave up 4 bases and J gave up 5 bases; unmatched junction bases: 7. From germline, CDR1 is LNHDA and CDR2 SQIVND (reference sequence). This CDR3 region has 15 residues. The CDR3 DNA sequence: TGTGCCAGTAGTACCACGGGACTAGCACGAGATACGCAGTATTTT. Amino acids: CASSTTGLARDTQYF.

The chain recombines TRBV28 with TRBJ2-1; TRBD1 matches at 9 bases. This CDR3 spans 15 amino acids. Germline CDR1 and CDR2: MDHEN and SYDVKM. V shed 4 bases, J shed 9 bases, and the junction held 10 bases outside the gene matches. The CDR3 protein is CASSSGTGTRGEQFF. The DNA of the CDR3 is TGTGCCAGCAGTTCCGGGACAGGGACTCGCGGTGAGCAGTTCTTC.

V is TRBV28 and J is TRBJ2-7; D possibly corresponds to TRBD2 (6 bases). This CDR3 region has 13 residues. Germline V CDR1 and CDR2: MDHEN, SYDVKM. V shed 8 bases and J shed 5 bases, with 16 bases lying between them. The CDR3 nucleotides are TGTGCCAGCGGTGGGGGGAGTGACGACGAGCAGTACTTC. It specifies CASGGGSDDEQYF.

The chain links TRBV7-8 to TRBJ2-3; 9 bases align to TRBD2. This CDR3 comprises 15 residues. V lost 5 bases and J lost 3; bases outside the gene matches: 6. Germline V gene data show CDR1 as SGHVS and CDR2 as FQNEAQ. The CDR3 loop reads CASSPLRGGTDTQYF. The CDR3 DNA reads TGTGCCAGCAGCCCCTTGCGGGGGGGAACAGATACGCAGTATTTT.